This is a list of T cell receptor beta chains from one sample in a study of cytomegalovirus exposure and HLA in healthy donors. Profiling relied on immunoSEQ multiplex PCR, and the TCRdb table lists in-frame clones only, not all of them. The sample holds about 190,000 clones; roughly four fifths are singletons and the top ten take about 2%. Source material: PBMCs. Every receptor here comes from a woman younger than 35 in good health and CMV-seropositive. CDR3s include the opening cysteine and the closing phenylalanine or tryptophan. D genes are given only for firm matches. Clone size is stated in some rows and not others, as once, few, many or a class when expanded.

J	V	D	size	CDR3	DNA
TRBJ2-7	TRBV19	NA	NA	CASSIASDSPYEQYF	TGTGCCAGTAGTATAGCGTCGGACAGTCCCTACGAGCAGTACTTC
TRBJ1-2	TRBV19	NA	NA	CASSWAGERYGYTF	TGTGCCAGTAGTTGGGCAGGGGAGCGCTATGGCTACACCTTC
TRBJ1-6	TRBV7-8	TRBD1	NA	CASSLDRGPLHF	TGTGCCAGCAGCTTAGACAGGGGCCCCCTCCACTTT
TRBJ2-4	TRBV5-1	NA	NA	CASSLESGLGIQYF	TGCGCCAGCAGCTTGGAATCGGGACTGGGAATTCAGTACTTC
TRBJ2-7	TRBV6-1	TRBD1	NA	CAIRTGTGAFEQYF	TGTGCCATCCGAACCGGGACAGGGGCCTTCGAGCAGTACTTC
TRBJ2-7	TRBV2	NA	NA	CASTLESREQYF	TGTGCCAGCACATTGGAATCCAGGGAGCAGTACTTC
TRBJ2-5	TRBV12-5	NA	NA	CASGDGTAGTQYF	TGTGCTAGTGGTGACGGGACAGCGGGGACCCAGTACTTC
TRBJ1-3	TRBV14	NA	NA	CASSHGVGNTIYF	TGTGCCAGCAGCCACGGGGTGGGAAACACCATATATTTT
TRBJ2-1	TRBV9	NA	NA	CAGTEGETGAYNEQFF	TGTGCCGGCACCGAAGGGGAGACAGGAGCCTACAATGAGCAGTTCTTC
TRBJ2-5	TRBV18	NA	NA	CASSPRAETQYF	TGTGCCAGCTCACCACGGGCAGAGACCCAGTACTTC
TRBJ1-2	TRBV4-3	TRBD1	NA	CASSFSVDRGEGYTF	TGCGCCAGCAGCTTCTCCGTGGACAGGGGAGAGGGCTACACCTTC
TRBJ2-2	TRBV4-3	TRBD2	few	CASSQVGLVRSWNTGELFF	TGCGCCAGCAGCCAAGTGGGACTAGTTCGTTCGTGGAACACCGGGGAGCTGTTTTTT
TRBJ1-5	TRBV6-5	NA	NA	CASSYSFYSNQPQHF	TGTGCCAGCAGTTACAGTTTCTATAGCAATCAGCCCCAGCATTTT
TRBJ2-1	TRBV11-3	NA	NA	CASSLGLTPHPHEQFF	TGTGCCAGCAGCTTGGGACTGACACCTCACCCCCATGAGCAGTTCTTC
TRBJ2-2	TRBV7-8	TRBD1	NA	CASSRRGSNTGELFF	TGTGCCAGCAGCCGCAGGGGGAGTAACACCGGGGAGCTGTTTTTT
TRBJ2-7	TRBV14	NA	NA	CASSQGYSYEQYF	TGTGCCAGCAGCCAAGGCTACTCCTACGAGCAGTACTTC
TRBJ2-2	TRBV6-1	NA	NA	CASSSTRTGELFF	TGTGCCAGCAGTTCCACTAGGACCGGGGAGCTGTTTTTT
TRBJ1-4	TRBV30	TRBD1	NA	CAWTLGTATNEKLFF	TGTGCCTGGACTCTAGGGACAGCAACTAATGAAAAACTGTTTTTT
TRBJ1-3	TRBV15	NA	NA	CATSWDSSGNTIYF	TGTGCCACCAGCTGGGACTCCTCTGGAAACACCATATATTTT
TRBJ2-5	TRBV7-3	NA	NA	CASLGGRGETQYF	TGTGCCAGCCTGGGCGGAAGGGGGGAGACCCAGTACTTC
TRBJ2-5	TRBV7-3	NA	NA	CASSITDGGETQYF	TGTGCCAGCAGCATAACGGACGGGGGAGAGACCCAGTACTTC
TRBJ1-2	TRBV6-5	TRBD1	NA	CATLQGNFYGYTF	TGTGCCACCTTACAGGGGAATTTCTATGGCTACACCTTC
TRBJ1-4	TRBV9	NA	NA	CASSVTQGWGEKLFF	TGTGCCAGCAGCGTCACGCAGGGTTGGGGTGAAAAACTGTTTTTT
TRBJ2-3	TRBV5-6	NA	NA	CASSRADTQYF	TGTGCCAGCAGCCGGGCAGATACGCAGTATTTT
TRBJ2-2	TRBV13	TRBD2	NA	CATPGSGGTGELFF	TGTGCCACCCCGGGGAGCGGGGGCACCGGGGAGCTGTTTTTT
TRBJ1-1	TRBV6-1	TRBD1	NA	CASSWDRPNTEAFF	TGTGCCAGCAGTTGGGACAGGCCGAACACTGAAGCTTTCTTT
TRBJ1-1	TRBV11-2	NA	NA	CASSLGVGGNGNTEAFF	TGTGCCAGCAGCTTAGGGGTGGGGGGGAACGGGAACACTGAAGCTTTCTTT
TRBJ1-2	TRBV4-1	TRBD1	NA	CASSQARGGTGIQDGYTF	TGCGCCAGCAGCCAAGCCCGGGGGGGGACAGGGATTCAGGATGGCTACACCTTC
TRBJ1-1	TRBV4-3	TRBD1	NA	CASSRATGVTEAFF	TGCGCCAGCAGCCGAGCAACAGGGGTTACTGAAGCTTTCTTT
TRBJ1-1	TRBV18	NA	few	CASSPSGALNTEAFF	TGTGCCAGCTCACCCTCAGGGGCTTTGAACACTGAAGCTTTCTTT
TRBJ1-2	TRBV7-2	TRBD1	NA	CASSIPDRGYGYTF	TGTGCCAGCAGCATACCGGACAGGGGCTATGGCTACACCTTC
TRBJ2-3	TRBV15	NA	few	CATSRGLMTDTQYF	TGTGCCACCAGTCGCGGACTGATGACAGATACGCAGTATTTT
TRBJ2-5	TRBV29-1	NA	once	CSVELWETQYF	TGCAGCGTTGAGCTATGGGAGACCCAGTACTTC
TRBJ1-2	TRBV30	TRBD1	NA	CAWRGTGPDYGYTF	TGTGCCTGGAGGGGGACAGGGCCCGACTATGGCTACACCTTC
TRBJ2-3	TRBV7-9	TRBD2	NA	CASSGGLAGALTDTQYF	TGTGCCAGCAGCGGGGGACTAGCGGGGGCCCTCACAGATACGCAGTATTTT
TRBJ2-7	TRBV21-1	NA	NA	CASSKSPLSPEQYF	TGTGCCAGCAGCAAATCCCCACTATCCCCCGAGCAGTACTTC
TRBJ2-2	TRBV19	NA	NA	CASSIWQFDQGYTGELFF	TGTGCCAGTAGTATTTGGCAATTTGATCAGGGTTACACCGGGGAGCTGTTTTTT
TRBJ2-1	TRBV7-9	TRBD1	NA	CASSSEGQVYNEQFF	TGTGCCAGCAGCTCGGAAGGACAGGTCTACAATGAGCAGTTCTTC
TRBJ2-7	TRBV11-2	TRBD2	once	CASSSTLGGIYEQYF	TGTGCCAGCAGCTCCACCCTGGGGGGGATATACGAGCAGTACTTC
TRBJ1-2	TRBV7-9	NA	NA	CASSYLPRDSPRVYSYTF	TGTGCCAGCAGCTACTTACCCCGGGACTCGCCCCGAGTCTATAGCTACACCTTC